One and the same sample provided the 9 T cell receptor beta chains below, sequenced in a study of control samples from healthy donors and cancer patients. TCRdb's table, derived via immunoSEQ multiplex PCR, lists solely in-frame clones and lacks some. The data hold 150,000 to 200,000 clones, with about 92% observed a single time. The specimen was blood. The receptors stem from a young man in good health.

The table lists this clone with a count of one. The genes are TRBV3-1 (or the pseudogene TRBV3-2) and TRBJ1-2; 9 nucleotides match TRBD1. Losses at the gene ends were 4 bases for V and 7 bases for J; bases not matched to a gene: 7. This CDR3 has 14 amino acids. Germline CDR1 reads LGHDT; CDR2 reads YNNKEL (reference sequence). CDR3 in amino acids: CASSLGTGSGGYTF. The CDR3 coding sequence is TGTGCCAGCAGCCTGGGGACAGGGTCGGGTGGCTACACCTTC.

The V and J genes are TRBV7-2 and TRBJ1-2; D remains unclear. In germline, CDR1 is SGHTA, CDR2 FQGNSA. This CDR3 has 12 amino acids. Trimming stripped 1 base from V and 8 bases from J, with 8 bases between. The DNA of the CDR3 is TGTGCCAGCAGCTTAGGAAGCGCAGGCTACACCTTC. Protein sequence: CASSLGSAGYTF. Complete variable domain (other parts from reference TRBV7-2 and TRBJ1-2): GAGVSQSPSNKVTEKGKDVELRCDPISGHTALYWYRQSLGQGLEFLIYFQGNSAPDKSGLPSDRFSAERTGGSVSTLTIQRTQQEDSAVYLCASSLGSAGYTFGSGTRLTVV.

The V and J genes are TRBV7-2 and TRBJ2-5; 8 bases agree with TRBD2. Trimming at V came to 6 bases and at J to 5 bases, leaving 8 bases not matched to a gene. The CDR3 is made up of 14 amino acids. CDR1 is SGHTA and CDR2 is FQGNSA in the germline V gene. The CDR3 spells CASRSGSWGETQYF. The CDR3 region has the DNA TGTGCCAGCAGAAGCGGGAGCTGGGGGGAGACCCAGTACTTC.

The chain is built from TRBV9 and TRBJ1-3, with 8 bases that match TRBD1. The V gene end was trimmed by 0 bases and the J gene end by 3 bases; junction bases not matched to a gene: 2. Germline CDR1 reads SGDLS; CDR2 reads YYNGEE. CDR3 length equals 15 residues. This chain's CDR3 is CASSVGTGSGNTIYF. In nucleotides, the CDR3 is TGTGCCAGCAGCGTAGGGACAGGGAGTGGAAACACCATATATTTT.

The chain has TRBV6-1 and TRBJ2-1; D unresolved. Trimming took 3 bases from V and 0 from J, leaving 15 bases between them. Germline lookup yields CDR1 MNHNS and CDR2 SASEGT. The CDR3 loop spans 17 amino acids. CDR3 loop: CASSEVWGTSSYNEQFF. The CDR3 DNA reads TGTGCCAGCAGTGAGGTTTGGGGAACAAGCTCCTACAATGAGCAGTTCTTC.

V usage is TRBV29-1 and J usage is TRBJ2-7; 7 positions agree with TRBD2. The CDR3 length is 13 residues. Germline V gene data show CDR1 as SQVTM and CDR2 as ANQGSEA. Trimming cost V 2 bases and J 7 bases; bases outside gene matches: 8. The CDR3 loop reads CSVEKRGEGEQYF. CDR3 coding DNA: TGCAGCGTTGAAAAACGAGGGGAGGGAGAGCAGTACTTC.

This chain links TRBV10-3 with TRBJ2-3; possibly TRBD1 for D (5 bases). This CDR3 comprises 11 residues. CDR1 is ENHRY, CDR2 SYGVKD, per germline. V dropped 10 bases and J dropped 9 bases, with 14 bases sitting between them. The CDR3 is CATRQQGTQYF. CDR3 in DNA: TGTGCCACCCGACAGCAAGGGACGCAGTATTTT.

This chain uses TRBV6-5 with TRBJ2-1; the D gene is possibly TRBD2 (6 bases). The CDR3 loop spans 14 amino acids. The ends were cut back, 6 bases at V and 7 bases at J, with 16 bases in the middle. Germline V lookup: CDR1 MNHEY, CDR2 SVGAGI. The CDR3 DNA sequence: TGTGCCAGCAGCCGACTAGAGGTATTTAATGAGCAGTTCTTC. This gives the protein CASSRLEVFNEQFF.

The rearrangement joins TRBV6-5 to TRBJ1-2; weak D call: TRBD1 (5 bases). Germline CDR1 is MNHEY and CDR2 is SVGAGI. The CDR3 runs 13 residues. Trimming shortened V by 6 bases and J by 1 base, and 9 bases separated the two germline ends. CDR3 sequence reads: CASRLTVNYGYTF. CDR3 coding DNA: TGTGCCAGCAGATTGACAGTTAACTATGGCTACACCTTC.